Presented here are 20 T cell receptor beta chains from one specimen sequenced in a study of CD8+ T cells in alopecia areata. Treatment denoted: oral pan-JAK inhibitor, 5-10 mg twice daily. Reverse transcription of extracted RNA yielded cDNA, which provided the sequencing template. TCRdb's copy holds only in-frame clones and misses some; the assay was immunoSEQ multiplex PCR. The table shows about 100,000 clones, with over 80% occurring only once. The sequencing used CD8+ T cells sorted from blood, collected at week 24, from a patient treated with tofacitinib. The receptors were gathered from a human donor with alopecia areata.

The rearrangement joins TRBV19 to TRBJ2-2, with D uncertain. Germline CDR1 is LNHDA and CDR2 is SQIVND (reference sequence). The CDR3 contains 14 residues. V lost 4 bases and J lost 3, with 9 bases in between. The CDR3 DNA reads TGTGCCAGTAGTACGACAATCTACACCGGGGAGCTGTTTTTT. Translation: CASSTTIYTGELFF.

The CDR3 sequence is CASSYGDYYNEQFF. The DNA for the CDR3 is TGTGCCAGCAGTTACGGGGACTACTACAATGAGCAGTTCTTC. This sequence joins TRBV6-5 and TRBJ2-1; TRBD2 matches at 7 bases. The length of the CDR3 is 14 residues. Unmatched junction bases numbered 1, after V lost 2 bases and J lost 3 bases. From germline, CDR1 is MNHEY and CDR2 SVGAGI.

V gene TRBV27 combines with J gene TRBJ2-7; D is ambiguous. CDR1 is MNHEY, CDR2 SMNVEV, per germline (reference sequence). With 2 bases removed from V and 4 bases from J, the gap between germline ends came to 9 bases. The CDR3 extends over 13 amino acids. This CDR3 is CASSLQDGYEQYF. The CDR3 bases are TGTGCCAGCAGTTTACAGGACGGTTACGAGCAGTACTTC.

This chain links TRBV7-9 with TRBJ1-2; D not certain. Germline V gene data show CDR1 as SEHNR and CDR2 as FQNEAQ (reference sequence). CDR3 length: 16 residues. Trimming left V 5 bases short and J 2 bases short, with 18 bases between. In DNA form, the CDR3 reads TGTGCCAGCAGCCCTACGACATTCCAAAGAAACTATGGCTACACCTTC. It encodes CASSPTTFQRNYGYTF.

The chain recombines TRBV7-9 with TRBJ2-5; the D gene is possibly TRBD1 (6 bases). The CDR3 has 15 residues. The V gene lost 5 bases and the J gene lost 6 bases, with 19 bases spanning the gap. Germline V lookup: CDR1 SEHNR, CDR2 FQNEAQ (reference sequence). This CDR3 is CASSTRQVALKTQYF. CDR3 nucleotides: TGTGCCAGCAGCACCCGACAGGTCGCGCTGAAGACCCAGTACTTC.

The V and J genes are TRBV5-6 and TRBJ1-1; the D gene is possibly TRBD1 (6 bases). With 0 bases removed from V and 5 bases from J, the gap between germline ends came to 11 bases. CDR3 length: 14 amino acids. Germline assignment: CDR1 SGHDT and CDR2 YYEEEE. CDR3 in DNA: TGTGCCAGCAGCTTGGCAGGGGCGGGGACTGAAGCTTTCTTT. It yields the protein CASSLAGAGTEAFF.

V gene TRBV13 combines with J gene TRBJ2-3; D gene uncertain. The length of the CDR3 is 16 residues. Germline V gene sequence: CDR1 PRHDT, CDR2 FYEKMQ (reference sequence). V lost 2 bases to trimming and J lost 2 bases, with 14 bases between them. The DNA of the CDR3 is TGTGCCAGCAGCTTAATGGGAAGTACCTACACAGATACGCAGTATTTT. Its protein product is CASSLMGSTYTDTQYF. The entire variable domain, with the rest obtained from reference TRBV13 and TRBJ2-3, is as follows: AAGVIQSPRHLIKEKRETATLKCYPIPRHDTVYWYQQGPGQDPQFLISFYEKMQSDKGSIPDRFSAQQFSDYHSELNMSSLELGDSALYFCASSLMGSTYTDTQYFGPGTRLTVL.

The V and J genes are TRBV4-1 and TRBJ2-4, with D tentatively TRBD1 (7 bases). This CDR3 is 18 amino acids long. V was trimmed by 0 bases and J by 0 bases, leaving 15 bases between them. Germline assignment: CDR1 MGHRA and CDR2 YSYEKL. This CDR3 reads CASSQDDYQGGAKNIQYF. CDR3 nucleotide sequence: TGCGCCAGCAGCCAAGATGATTATCAGGGGGGAGCCAAAAACATTCAGTACTTC.

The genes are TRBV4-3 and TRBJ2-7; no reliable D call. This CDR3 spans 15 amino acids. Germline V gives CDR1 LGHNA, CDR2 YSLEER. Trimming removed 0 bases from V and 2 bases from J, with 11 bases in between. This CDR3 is CASSQDKSPPYEQYF. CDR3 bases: TGCGCCAGCAGCCAAGATAAGAGCCCCCCCTACGAGCAGTACTTC.

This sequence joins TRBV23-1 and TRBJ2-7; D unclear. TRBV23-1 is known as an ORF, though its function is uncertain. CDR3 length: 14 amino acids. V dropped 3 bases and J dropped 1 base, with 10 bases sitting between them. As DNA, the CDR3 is TGCGCCAGCAGTCACCTAACTCCTTCCTACGAGCAGTACTTC. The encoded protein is CASSHLTPSYEQYF.

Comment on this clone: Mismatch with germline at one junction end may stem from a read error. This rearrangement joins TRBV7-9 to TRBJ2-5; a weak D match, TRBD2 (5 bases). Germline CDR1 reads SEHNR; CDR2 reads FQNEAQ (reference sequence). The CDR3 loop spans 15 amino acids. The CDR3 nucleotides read TGTGCCAGCAGCTTAGCGCGCCTAGCTCAAGAGGCCCAGTACTTC. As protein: CASSLARLAQEAQYF.

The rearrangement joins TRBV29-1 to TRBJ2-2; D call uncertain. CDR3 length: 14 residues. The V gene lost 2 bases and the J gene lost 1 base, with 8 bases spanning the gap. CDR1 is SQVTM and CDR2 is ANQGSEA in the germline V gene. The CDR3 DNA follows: TGCAGCGTTGAACCGACTTTGAACACCGGGGAGCTGTTTTTT. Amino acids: CSVEPTLNTGELFF.

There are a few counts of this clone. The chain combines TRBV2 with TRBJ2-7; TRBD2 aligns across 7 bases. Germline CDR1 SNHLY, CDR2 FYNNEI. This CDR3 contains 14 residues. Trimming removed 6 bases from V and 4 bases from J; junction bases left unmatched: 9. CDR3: CASRGSGGLYEQYF. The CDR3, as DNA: TGTGCCAGCAGGGGTTCCGGGGGGTTATACGAGCAGTACTTC. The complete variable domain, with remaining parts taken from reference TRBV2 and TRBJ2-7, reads EPEVTQTPSHQVTQMGQEVILRCVPISNHLYFYWYRQILGQKVEFLVSFYNNEISEKSEIFDDQFSVERPDGSNFTLKIRSTKLEDSAMYFCASRGSGGLYEQYFGPGTRLTVT.

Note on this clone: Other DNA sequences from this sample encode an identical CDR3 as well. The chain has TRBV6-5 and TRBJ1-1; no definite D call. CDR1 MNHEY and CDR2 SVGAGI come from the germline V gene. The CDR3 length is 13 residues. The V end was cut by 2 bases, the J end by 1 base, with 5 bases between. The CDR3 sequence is CASSYLGNTEAFF. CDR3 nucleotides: TGTGCCAGCAGTTACCTTGGGAACACTGAAGCTTTCTTT.

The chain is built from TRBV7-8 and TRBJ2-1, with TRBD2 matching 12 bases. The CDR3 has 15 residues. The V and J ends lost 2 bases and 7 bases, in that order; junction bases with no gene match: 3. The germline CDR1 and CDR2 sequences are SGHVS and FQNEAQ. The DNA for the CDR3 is TGTGCCAGCAGCTTACTAGCGGGGGGGCCGAATGAGCAGTTCTTC. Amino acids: CASSLLAGGPNEQFF.

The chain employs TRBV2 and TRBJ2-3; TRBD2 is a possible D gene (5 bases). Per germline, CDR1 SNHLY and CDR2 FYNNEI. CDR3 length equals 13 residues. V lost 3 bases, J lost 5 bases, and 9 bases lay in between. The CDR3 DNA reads TGTGCCAGCAGTGAGGAGGTTAAAGATACGCAGTATTTT. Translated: CASSEEVKDTQYF.

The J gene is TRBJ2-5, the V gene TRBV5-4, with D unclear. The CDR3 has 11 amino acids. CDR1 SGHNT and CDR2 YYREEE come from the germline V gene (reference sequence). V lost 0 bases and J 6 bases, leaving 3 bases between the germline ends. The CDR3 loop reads CASSLGQTQYF. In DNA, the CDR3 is TGTGCCAGCAGCTTGGGCCAGACCCAGTACTTC.

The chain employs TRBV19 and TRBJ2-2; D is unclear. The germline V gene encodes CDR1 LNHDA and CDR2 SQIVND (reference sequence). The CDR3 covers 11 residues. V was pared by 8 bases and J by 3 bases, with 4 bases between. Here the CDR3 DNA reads TGTGCCAGTCGATACACCGGGGAGCTGTTTTTT. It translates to CASRYTGELFF.

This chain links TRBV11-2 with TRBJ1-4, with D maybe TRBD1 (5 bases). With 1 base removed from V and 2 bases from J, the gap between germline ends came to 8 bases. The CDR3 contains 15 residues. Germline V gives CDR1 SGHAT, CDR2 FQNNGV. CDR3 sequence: CASSLGQFTNEKLFF. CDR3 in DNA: TGTGCCAGCAGCTTAGGACAGTTTACTAATGAAAAACTGTTTTTT. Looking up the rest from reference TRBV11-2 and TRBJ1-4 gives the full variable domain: EAGVAQSPRYKIIEKRQSVAFWCNPISGHATLYWYQQILGQGPKLLIQFQNNGVVDDSQLPKDRFSAERLKGVDSTLKIQPAKLEDSAVYLCASSLGQFTNEKLFFGSGTQLSVL.

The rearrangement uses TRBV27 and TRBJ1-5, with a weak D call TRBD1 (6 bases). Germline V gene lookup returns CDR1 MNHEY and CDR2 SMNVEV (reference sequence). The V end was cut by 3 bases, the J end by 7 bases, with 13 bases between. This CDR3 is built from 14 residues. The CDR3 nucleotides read TGTGCCAGCAGTTTTGGGGGCCATGGGCAGCCCCAGCATTTT. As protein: CASSFGGHGQPQHF.